A selection of T cell receptor beta chains follows, all from one sample in a study of PD-1 blockade in classical Hodgkin lymphoma. TCRdb keeps only in-frame clones here, not all; method: immunoSEQ multiplex PCR. The table shows more than 85,000 clones, with approximately 89% occurring only once. The sequencing here drew on peripheral blood mononuclear cells (PBMCs), taken before the fourth cycle of nivolumab. The origin of the receptors is a human donor with classical Hodgkin lymphoma. The conserved cysteine and the conserved F or W are not part of the CDR3 here. Fields, in order: J gene, V gene, D gene, CDR3 length, CDR3 protein. The D gene is left open where the match is weak.

TRBJ1-1	TRBV7-9	TRBD1	9	ASSGQYEAF
TRBJ1-2	TRBV27	.	11	ASSLGVSYGYT
TRBJ2-2	TRBV5-4	TRBD2	14	ASSSGLAQNTGELF
TRBJ1-5	TRBV10-3	.	12	AISEKGGNQPQH
TRBJ2-7	TRBV5-4	TRBD2	14	ASSFGGIAGVYEQY
TRBJ2-7	TRBV29-1	.	11	SVAAGPSYEQY
TRBJ2-3	TRBV12-5	.	12	ASGWTTGTDTQY
TRBJ1-2	TRBV2	.	11	ASSELGTYGYT
TRBJ2-1	TRBV12-5	TRBD2	13	ASRIPGGFYNEQF
TRBJ2-5	TRBV10-1	TRBD2	14	ASSSLAGGPTETQY
TRBJ2-7	TRBV10-2	TRBD2	14	ASTPGLAGGGDEQY
TRBJ2-5	TRBV4-1	.	11	ASSQPGQETQY
TRBJ2-3	TRBV9	TRBD2	15	ASSTGTSGRGTDTQY
TRBJ1-4	TRBV6-6	.	13	ASSDTAFSDEKLF
TRBJ2-1	TRBV19	.	13	ASSIPTGLYNEQF
TRBJ1-5	TRBV19	.	13	ASRRDLSLNQPQH
TRBJ2-7	TRBV27	TRBD2	13	ASSLSGLALDEQY
TRBJ1-1	TRBV7-2	TRBD1	11	ASSPQGRRYAF
TRBJ1-2	TRBV5-8	.	11	ASSREKYYGYT
TRBJ2-5	TRBV4-1	TRBD1	14	ASSPFGQGFGETQY
TRBJ1-2	TRBV7-9	.	13	ASSFVEQGSHGYT
TRBJ1-1	TRBV28	TRBD1	18	ASSFKNRRDRDLHGAEAF
TRBJ1-2	TRBV30	TRBD1	14	AWSPPQGAGRYGYT
TRBJ2-1	TRBV21-1	.	12	ASSKASWDDEQF
TRBJ2-5	TRBV7-9	.	12	ASSEDISQETQY
TRBJ2-3	TRBV30	.	13	AFRGGTFSTDTQY
TRBJ2-3	TRBV7-9	TRBD1	14	ASSLDAGQGRGTQY
TRBJ2-7	TRBV13	.	10	ASSFGAYEQY
TRBJ2-7	TRBV20-1	.	9	SAGLVYEQY
TRBJ1-2	TRBV6-7	.	15	ASSYSGWVQENYGYT
TRBJ1-2	TRBV28	.	10	ASSSHRRSRG
TRBJ2-5	TRBV27	.	14	ASSLLGSRLQETQY
TRBJ1-1	TRBV5-6	TRBD1	12	ASSLGDRATEAF
TRBJ2-7	TRBV19	TRBD2	9	ASSSGGEQY
TRBJ2-5	TRBV7-2	TRBD2	15	ATGPGTGGTSGTTQY
TRBJ1-5	TRBV5-6	.	13	ASSLGGYSNQPQH
TRBJ1-2	TRBV30	TRBD1	9	AWSLGQAYT
TRBJ1-1	TRBV10-1	TRBD1	10	ASSGQGTEAF
TRBJ1-1	TRBV5-6	.	13	ASSFPTRSHTEAF
TRBJ2-5	TRBV19	.	14	ASSINLGGYQETQY